This entry is about one T cell receptor beta chain. This sample stems from a study of blood T cell repertoires in COVID-19. Methods used by the authors: Reference gene primer amplification yielded estimated nucleated cell counts. The table came from immunoSEQ multiplex PCR; TCRdb's copy has only in-frame clones and leaves some out. V, J and clone size were drawn from that table, and D and trimming were deduced from the DNA. The sample lists 250,000 to 300,000 clones, approximately 82% occurring once. The V gene's germline CDR1 is MGHRA and CDR2 YSYEKL. Trimming took off 1 base at V and 2 bases at J, with 15 bases between the two ends. This CDR3 contains 16 residues.

The source material was PBMCs or T cells enriched from blood (not recorded which). V gene TRBV4-1 combines with J gene TRBJ2-7; maybe TRBD1 (5 bases). The receptor comes from a man aged 35 to 55 who had been exposed to COVID-19. The CDR3 protein is CASSQGTIQVPYEQYF. DNA for the CDR3: TGCGCCAGCAGCCAAGGGACGATACAGGTCCCCTACGAGCAGTACTTC.